This TCR beta chain was profiled in a study of PD-1 blockade in classical Hodgkin lymphoma (dated by TCRdb to between 2020 and 2021). Context from the whole study: Nivolumab dosing was 3 mg/kg intravenously every 2 weeks, continuing until either disease progression or unacceptable toxicity. The study used TCR beta sequencing and CyTOF to define a peripheral blood immune signature of response to PD-1 blockade in classical Hodgkin lymphoma. Here is what the overall study found, with its caveats: Baseline TCR diversity was reported to be lower in newly diagnosed patients than in healthy donors and to be lower still in relapsed/refractory patients. The study was restricted to a single clinical trial cohort, and the causes of repertoire differences, possibly disease activity or prior therapy, were left undefined. Lower diversity was seen in patients whose nivolumab began less than 1 year after ASCT, and these patients were left out of later analyses so that immune reconstitution would not confound the results. Among trial patients, those achieving complete response had baseline diversity similar to that of newly diagnosed patients, while diversity was significantly lower in partial responders and progressors. A significant rise by C4D1 was seen in CD4+ but not CD8+ TCR diversity (p=0.0027 vs p=0.16), with the rise being most apparent in complete responders (p=0.02).

The Qiagen DNeasy kit was used to extract genomic DNA both from unsorted PBMCs and from the negatively selected CD4+ and CD8+ fractions. TCR beta CDR3 regions were amplified by immunoSEQ multiplex PCR using primers annealing to V and J segments. A synthetic immune receptor repertoire was used to minimize amplification bias, and remaining bias was computationally removed after sequencing. Regarding the original processing steps: Repertoire diversity was quantified as the Shannon entropy index using custom Python scripts. The unsorted, CD4+ and CD8+ repertoires were each analyzed separately, with the exception of combined analyses, where CD4+ and CD8+ sequences were merged in silico. A clone was considered expanded if an increase in frequency of at least 2-fold after treatment relative to C1D1 was found, and a pseudocount of 0.5 was applied to clones undetected at baseline. Clones with 0 or 1 copy at C1D1 were classified as singleton clones, and clones with 2 or more copies were classified as non-singleton clones. Clones expanded in unsorted samples were annotated as CD4+, CD8+ or unknown by matching protein sequences in sorted samples from the same patient. Wilcoxon tests on paired samples were used to test diversity changes from C1D1 to C4D1. In its TCRdb copy, this immuneACCESS table keeps in-frame sequences only and misses some clones. Where compared with another copy, unresolved V genes explain less than half of these, and the others have no known cause. Clone size and the V and J calls come from that table; the DNA yielded D and trimming. The sample contains about 94,000 clones, about 88% of them found a single time. Clones ranked in the top ten supply roughly a tenth of the sample.

The time point label corresponds to: cycle 2 day 1 (C2D1) of nivolumab. Relapse after autologous stem cell transplantation had occurred in all trial patients, and cohorts A, B and C were distinguished by prior brentuximab vedotin exposure. A total of under 70 patients with relapsed/refractory classical Hodgkin lymphoma made up the trial cohort, and each patient's best overall response was complete response, partial response or progressive disease. In the multi-cohort phase II CheckMate 205 trial, trial patients received single-agent nivolumab. Best overall response was determined by an independent review committee according to the 2007 International Working Group response criteria. Trial PBMCs were collected just before the start of nivolumab (C1D1) and during therapy at cycle 2 day 1 and cycle 4 day 1. Peripheral blood was collected in 8 mL Vacutainer Cell Preparation Tubes, from which PBMCs were isolated by centrifugation and then cryopreserved.

The junction carries 11 bases between V and J, which are trimmed by 2 bases and 0 bases respectively. CDR1 is given as SGHTA and CDR2 as FQGNSA, both from the germline V gene. The CDR3 runs 15 residues from the cysteine to the phenylalanine. Of the read, only the CDR3 DNA is kept; its 45 bases are in frame from base 1. As to this clone: There is no known antigen for this receptor. The record has no base qualities; no much larger clone is one base away.

The source material was peripheral blood mononuclear cells (PBMCs), sampled before the second cycle of nivolumab. The chain couples TRBV7-2 to TRBJ2-7; a tentative D match to TRBD1 spans 5 bases. This TCR came from a human donor with classical Hodgkin lymphoma. The nucleotides read TGTGCCAGCAGCTTAACGATCGGACACTCCTACGAGCAGTACTTC. It codes for CASSLTIGHSYEQYF.